This T cell receptor beta chain was sequenced in a study of human CD8 memory T cell subsets. A UMI-labeled 5' RACE approach was the method that produced the TCR beta libraries. TCRdb reworked the 5' RACE reads into one entry per CDR3 protein, no DNA. The sample includes about 11,000 distinct CDR3 sequences. CDR3 length equals 14 residues. Germline V CDR1 and CDR2: SQVTM, ANQGSEA. The receptor was derived from a human donor in good health. Material for sequencing was CD8+ stem-like memory T cells (TSCM and TCM) sorted from PBMCs. Subset defined: stem-like memory CD8 T cells (TSTEM), CCR7+ PD-1- TIGIT-. The chain recombines TRBV29-1 with TRBJ1-3; TCRdb proposes TRBD1, but this gene call is untestable without DNA. The CDR3 spells CSVDTGTPGNTIYF.